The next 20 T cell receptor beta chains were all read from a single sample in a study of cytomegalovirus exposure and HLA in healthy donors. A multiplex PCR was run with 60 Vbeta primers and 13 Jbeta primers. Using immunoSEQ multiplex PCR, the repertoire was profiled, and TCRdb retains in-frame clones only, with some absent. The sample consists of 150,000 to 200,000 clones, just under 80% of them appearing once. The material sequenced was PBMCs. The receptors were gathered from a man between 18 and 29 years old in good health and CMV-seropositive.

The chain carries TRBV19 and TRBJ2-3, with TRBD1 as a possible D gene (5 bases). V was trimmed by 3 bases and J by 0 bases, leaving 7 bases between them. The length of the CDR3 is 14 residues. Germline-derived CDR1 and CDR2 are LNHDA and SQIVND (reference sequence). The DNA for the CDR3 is TGTGCCAGTAGTATTCCAGGGAGCACAGATACGCAGTATTTT. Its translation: CASSIPGSTDTQYF.

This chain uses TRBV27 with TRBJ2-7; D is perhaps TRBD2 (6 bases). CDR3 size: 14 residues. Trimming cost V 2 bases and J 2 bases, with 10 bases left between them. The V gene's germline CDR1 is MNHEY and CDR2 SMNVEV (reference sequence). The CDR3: CASSLGGNPYEQYF. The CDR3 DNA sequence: TGTGCCAGCAGTTTAGGGGGGAATCCCTACGAGCAGTACTTC.

The CDR3 region has the DNA TGTGCCAGCAGCTCCACGTCGACAGGGGGAAGTGAAAAACTGTTTTTT. The encoded protein is CASSSTSTGGSEKLFF. The chain has TRBV7-9 and TRBJ1-4, with 9 bases aligning to TRBD1. Looked up from germline, CDR1 is SEHNR and CDR2 is FQNEAQ (reference sequence). The CDR3 has 16 amino acids. V dropped 4 bases and J dropped 7; count of bases not matched to a gene: 10.

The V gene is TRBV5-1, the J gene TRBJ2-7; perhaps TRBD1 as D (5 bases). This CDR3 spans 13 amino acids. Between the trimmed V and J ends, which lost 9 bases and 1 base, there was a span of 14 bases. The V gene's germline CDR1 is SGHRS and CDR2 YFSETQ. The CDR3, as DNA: TGCGCCACGAAAAAAGCAGGGTCCTACGAGCAGTACTTC. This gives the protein CATKKAGSYEQYF.

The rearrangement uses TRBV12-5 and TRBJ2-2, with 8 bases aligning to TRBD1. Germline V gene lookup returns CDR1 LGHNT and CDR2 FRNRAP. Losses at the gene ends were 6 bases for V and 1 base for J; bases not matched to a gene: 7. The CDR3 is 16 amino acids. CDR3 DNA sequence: TGTGCTAGTGGGCCAACCGGGACAGGGAACACCGGGGAGCTGTTTTTT. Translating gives CASGPTGTGNTGELFF.

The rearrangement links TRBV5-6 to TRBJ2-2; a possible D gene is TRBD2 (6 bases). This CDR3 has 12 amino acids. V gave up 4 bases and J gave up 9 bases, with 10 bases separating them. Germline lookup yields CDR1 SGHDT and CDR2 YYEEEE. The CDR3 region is CASSPGLRELFF. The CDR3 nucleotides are TGTGCCAGCAGCCCGGGACTTAGGGAGCTGTTTTTT. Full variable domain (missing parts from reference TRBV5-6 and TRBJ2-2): DAGVTQSPTHLIKTRGQQVTLRCSPKSGHDTVSWYQQALGQGPQFIFQYYEEEERQRGNFPDRFSGHQFPNYSSELNVNALLLGDSALYLCASSPGLRELFFGEGSRLTVL.

CDR3 DNA: TGCGCCAGCAGCCAAGAAGGGGGGGGTGGGCTGGGAACTAATGAAAAACTGTTTTTT. Protein: CASSQEGGGGLGTNEKLFF. This chain links TRBV4-1 with TRBJ1-4; D may be TRBD1 (6 bases). Per the germline V gene, CDR1 is MGHRA and CDR2 is YSYEKL. V shed 0 bases and J shed 1 base, with 18 bases lying between them. The CDR3 contains 19 residues.

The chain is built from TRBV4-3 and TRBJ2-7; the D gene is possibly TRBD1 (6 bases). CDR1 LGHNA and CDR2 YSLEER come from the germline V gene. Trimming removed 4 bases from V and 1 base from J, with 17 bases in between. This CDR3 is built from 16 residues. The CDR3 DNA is TGCGCCAGCAGCCCAACCTACAGGGCTACTTCCTACGAGCAGTACTTC. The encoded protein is CASSPTYRATSYEQYF.

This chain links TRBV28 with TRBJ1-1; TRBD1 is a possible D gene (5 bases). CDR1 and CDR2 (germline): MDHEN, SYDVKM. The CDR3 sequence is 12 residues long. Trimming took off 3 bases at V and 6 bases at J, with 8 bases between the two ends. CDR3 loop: CASSFGGAEAFF. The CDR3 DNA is TGTGCCAGCAGTTTTGGGGGGGCTGAAGCTTTCTTT.

The CDR3 DNA is TGTGCCAGCAGTGAATATGGCAGGGGGTCCCCCTACAATGAGCAGTTCTTC. Translation: CASSEYGRGSPYNEQFF. The V gene is TRBV25-1, the J gene TRBJ2-1, with 7 bases fitting TRBD1. V shed 0 bases and J 2 bases; nucleotides not matched to a gene: 7. The V gene's germline CDR1 is MGHDK and CDR2 SYGVNS. This CDR3 is 17 amino acids long.

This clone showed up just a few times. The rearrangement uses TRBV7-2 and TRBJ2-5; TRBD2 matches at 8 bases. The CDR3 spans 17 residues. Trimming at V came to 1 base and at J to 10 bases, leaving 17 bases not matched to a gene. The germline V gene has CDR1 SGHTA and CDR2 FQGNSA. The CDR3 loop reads CASSLEGGRPFEWGQYF. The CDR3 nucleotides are TGTGCCAGCAGCTTAGAGGGCGGGAGGCCCTTCGAGTGGGGCCAGTACTTC.

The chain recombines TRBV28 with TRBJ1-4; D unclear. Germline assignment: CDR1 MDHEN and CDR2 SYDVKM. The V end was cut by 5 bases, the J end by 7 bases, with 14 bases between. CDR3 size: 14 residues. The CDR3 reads CASSPPSGGEKLFF. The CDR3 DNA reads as TGTGCCAGCAGTCCCCCCTCTGGCGGTGAAAAACTGTTTTTT. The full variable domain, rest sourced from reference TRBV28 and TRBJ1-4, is DVKVTQSSRYLVKRTGEKVFLECVQDMDHENMFWYRQDPGLGLRLIYFSYDVKMKEKGDIPEGYSVSREKKERFSLILESASTNQTSMYLCASSPPSGGEKLFFGSGTQLSVL.

CDR3 sequence reads: CASSLEQGAAETQYF. For the CDR3, the DNA is TGTGCCAGCAGCTTAGAACAGGGGGCCGCAGAGACCCAGTACTTC. The chain has TRBV11-2 and TRBJ2-5; TRBD1 aligns across 9 bases. Germline values: CDR1 SGHAT, CDR2 FQNNGV. J was trimmed by 4 bases and V by 0 bases; bases with no gene match: 3. The CDR3 covers 15 residues.

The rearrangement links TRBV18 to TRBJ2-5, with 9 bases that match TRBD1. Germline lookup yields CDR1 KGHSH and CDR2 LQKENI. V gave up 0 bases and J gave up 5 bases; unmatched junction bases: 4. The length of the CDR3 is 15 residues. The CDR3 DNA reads TGTGCCAGCTCACCACCTAACAGGGGGCACGAGACCCAGTACTTC. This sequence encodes CASSPPNRGHETQYF. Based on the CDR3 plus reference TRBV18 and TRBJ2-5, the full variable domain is NAGVMQNPRHLVRRRGQEARLRCSPMKGHSHVYWYRQLPEEGLKFMVYLQKENIIDESGMPKERFSAEFPKEGPSILRIQQVVRGDSAAYFCASSPPNRGHETQYFGPGTRLLVL.

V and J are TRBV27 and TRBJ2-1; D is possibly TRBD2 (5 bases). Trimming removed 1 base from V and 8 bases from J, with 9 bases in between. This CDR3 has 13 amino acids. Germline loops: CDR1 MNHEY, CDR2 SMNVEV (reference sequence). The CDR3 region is CASSLYAEDEQFF. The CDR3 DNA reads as TGTGCCAGCAGTTTATATGCGGAGGATGAGCAGTTCTTC.

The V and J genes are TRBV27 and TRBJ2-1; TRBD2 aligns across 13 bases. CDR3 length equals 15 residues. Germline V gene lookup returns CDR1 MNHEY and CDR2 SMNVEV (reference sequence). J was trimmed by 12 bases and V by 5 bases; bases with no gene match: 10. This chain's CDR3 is CASSLGLAGEGRQFF. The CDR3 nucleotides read TGTGCCAGCAGTCTCGGACTAGCGGGAGAGGGCAGGCAGTTCTTC.

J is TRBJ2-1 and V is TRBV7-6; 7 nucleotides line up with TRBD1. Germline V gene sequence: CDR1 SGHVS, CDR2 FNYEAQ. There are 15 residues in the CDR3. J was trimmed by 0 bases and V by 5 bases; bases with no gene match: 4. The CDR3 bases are TGTGCCAGCAGCCCTGGGACAGCCTCCTACAATGAGCAGTTCTTC. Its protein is CASSPGTASYNEQFF.

The CDR3 coding sequence is TGTGCCAGTCAACGTTGGACTAGTGAGAGCAATGAGCAGTTCTTC. Protein: CASQRWTSESNEQFF. This rearrangement joins TRBV2 to TRBJ2-1; 7 positions match TRBD2. Germline V gives CDR1 SNHLY, CDR2 FYNNEI. Losses at the gene ends were 9 bases for V and 6 bases for J; bases not matched to a gene: 14. The CDR3 extends over 15 amino acids.

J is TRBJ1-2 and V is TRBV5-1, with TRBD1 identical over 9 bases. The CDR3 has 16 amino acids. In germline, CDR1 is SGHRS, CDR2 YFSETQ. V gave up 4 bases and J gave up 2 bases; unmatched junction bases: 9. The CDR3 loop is CASSPGQGDPNYGYTF. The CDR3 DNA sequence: TGCGCCAGCAGCCCGGGACAGGGTGACCCAAACTATGGCTACACCTTC.

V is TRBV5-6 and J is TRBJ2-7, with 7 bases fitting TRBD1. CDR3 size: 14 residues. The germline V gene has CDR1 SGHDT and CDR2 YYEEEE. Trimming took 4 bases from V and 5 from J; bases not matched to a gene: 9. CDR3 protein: CASSVGTANDEQYF. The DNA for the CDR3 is TGTGCCAGCAGCGTAGGGACAGCGAACGACGAGCAGTACTTC.